These T cell receptor beta chains were read from a single sample in a study of cytomegalovirus exposure and HLA in healthy donors. Clones were read by immunoSEQ multiplex PCR, and TCRdb kept only the in-frame ones, dropping some. The profile shows about 120,000 clones, 74% of them singletons. Source material: PBMCs. The receptors derive from a human donor in good health. Each CDR3 is given with its conserved first and last residue. The D gene is left open where the match is weak. The listing skips clone size in some rows; elsewhere it reads once, few, many or a size class.

clone_size,j_call,v_call,d_call,cdr3_nt,cdr3_aa
.,TRBJ2-4,TRBV27,.,TGTGCCAAAAGCGGGCAGGACATTCAGTACTTC,CAKSGQDIQYF
.,TRBJ2-5,TRBV27,TRBD2,TGTGCCAGCAGTAGCTGGGCGGGAGAATCGGGGCAGTACTTC,CASSSWAGESGQYF
.,TRBJ1-1,TRBV7-9,TRBD1,TGTGCCAGCAGCTCGACCCCTGGTGGGACAGGACTCACTGAAGCTTTCTTT,CASSSTPGGTGLTEAFF
few,TRBJ1-6,TRBV18,.,TGTGCCAGCTCACCAATGACAGAAAATTCACCCCTCCACTTT,CASSPMTENSPLHF
.,TRBJ1-5,TRBV19,TRBD1,TGTGCCAGTAGCCGGGACAGGGGACCGAATCAGCCCCAGCATTTT,CASSRDRGPNQPQHF
.,TRBJ1-6,TRBV4-3,.,TGCGCCAGCAGCCAAAATCACAGGAGCTCCTATAATTCACCCCTCCACTTT,CASSQNHRSSYNSPLHF
.,TRBJ2-7,TRBV7-8,TRBD2,TGTGCCAGCAGCAAGACTAGCGGGGGGGCCAAAATCTACGAGCAGTACTTC,CASSKTSGGAKIYEQYF
.,TRBJ2-3,TRBV11-2,TRBD2,TGTGCCAGCAGCTTAATAGCGGGGGGAGTAGATACGCAGTATTTT,CASSLIAGGVDTQYF
.,TRBJ1-4,TRBV6-5,TRBD1,TGTGCCAGCAGGACAGGGAACGAAAAACTGTTTTTT,CASRTGNEKLFF
once,TRBJ2-5,TRBV7-9,TRBD1,TGTGCCAGCAGCCCCGGACAGGGGCGAGAGACCCAGTACTTC,CASSPGQGRETQYF
.,TRBJ2-1,TRBV15,.,TGTGCCACCAGCAGAGATCCAGTCACGAGGCTCAATGAGCAGTTCTTC,CATSRDPVTRLNEQFF
.,TRBJ2-3,TRBV1,.,TGCACCAGCAGCCAAGAGGGGGCGCCCCCCACAGATACGCAGTATTTT,CTSSQEGAPPTDTQYF
.,TRBJ2-7,TRBV29-1,TRBD2,TGCAGCGCGATCGGGGGGGGCAGGTACGAGCAGTACTTC,CSAIGGGRYEQYF
.,TRBJ2-7,TRBV12-5,.,TGTGCTAGTGTGTTTAACGGCTACGAGCAGTACTTC,CASVFNGYEQYF
.,TRBJ2-1,TRBV7-7,.,TGTGCTAGCAGCGTACAGGAGAGCTCCTACAATGAGCAGTTCTTC,CASSVQESSYNEQFF
few,TRBJ2-7,TRBV29-1,.,TGCAGCGTTGGTCGGGGATGGTCCTACGAGCAGTACTTC,CSVGRGWSYEQYF
once,TRBJ1-2,TRBV30,.,TGTGCCTGGAGTGGGGGCCTAGCTAACTATGGCTACACCTTC,CAWSGGLANYGYTF
.,TRBJ2-7,TRBV27,TRBD1,TGTGCCAGCAGTCCGATTATAACAGGGGGAGAGCAGTACTTC,CASSPIITGGEQYF
.,TRBJ2-7,TRBV6-5,TRBD1,TGTGCCAGCAGAAGCACCGGGACAGCCTACGAGCAGTACTTC,CASRSTGTAYEQYF
.,TRBJ2-7,TRBV28,TRBD2,TGTGCCAGCAGAGGGCTAGCGGGAGGTGCTGAGGAGCAGTACTTC,CASRGLAGGAEEQYF
.,TRBJ1-6,TRBV10-3,.,TGTGCCATCAGTGTGAGGTCCTATAATTCACCCCTCCACTTT,CAISVRSYNSPLHF
.,TRBJ1-4,TRBV9,TRBD1,TGTGCCAGCAGCGCGGGGGACAGGTCTGGAGAAAAACTGTTTTTT,CASSAGDRSGEKLFF
.,TRBJ2-3,TRBV18,.,TGTGCCAGCTCACCAGGGACAACGAAGGATACGCAGTATTTT,CASSPGTTKDTQYF
.,TRBJ2-3,TRBV5-1,.,TGCGCCAGCAGCTTCGGGGACTCCCTGAGCACAGATACGCAGTATTTT,CASSFGDSLSTDTQYF
.,TRBJ1-4,TRBV5-6,TRBD1,TGTGCCAGCAGCTCCTTGGACAGGGAGGAACTGTTTTTT,CASSSLDREELFF
few,TRBJ1-2,TRBV19,.,TGTGCCAAGGAGGGGATGTTGAACTATGGCTACACCTTC,CAKEGMLNYGYTF
.,TRBJ1-1,TRBV5-6,.,TGTGCCAGCAGCTTGGGACGGGGCGGGGAAACTTTCTTT,CASSLGRGGETFF
.,TRBJ2-3,TRBV5-1,.,TGCGCCAGCAGCCTGTCCACAGATACGCAGTATTTT,CASSLSTDTQYF
few,TRBJ2-7,TRBV27,TRBD2,TGTGCCAGCAGTCCACGACGACTAGCGGGAGGTCCGTTC,CASSPRRLAGGPF
.,TRBJ2-7,TRBV6-1,.,TGTGCCACCCATCGGGTCTACGAGCAGTACTTC,CATHRVYEQYF
few,TRBJ1-4,TRBV5-6,TRBD1,TGTGCCAGCAGCGCAAGGACAGGGAGTGAAAAACTGTTTTTT,CASSARTGSEKLFF
.,TRBJ1-2,TRBV27,.,TGTGCCAGCAGCTTTTTCAGGGGAGCTAACTATGGCTACACCTTC,CASSFFRGANYGYTF
.,TRBJ2-5,TRBV6-5,TRBD1,TGTGCCAGCAGTACAGGGGGCTCGGGAAAGACCCAGTACTTC,CASSTGGSGKTQYF
.,TRBJ2-1,TRBV10-2,TRBD2,TGCGCCAGCATGGGGCTAGCGGGAGACAATGAGCAGTTCTTC,CASMGLAGDNEQFF
.,TRBJ2-3,TRBV5-1,TRBD1,TGCGCCAGCGGCACCGGGACAGGGGAGGGAGATACGCAGTATTTT,CASGTGTGEGDTQYF
once,TRBJ1-2,TRBV9,.,TGTGCCAGCAGCGTAGGAAAAGGGGAGGGCTATGGCTACACCTTC,CASSVGKGEGYGYTF
.,TRBJ2-3,TRBV7-6,.,TGTGCCAGCAGCGAGGAGTCTAGCGCTTCTAGCACAGATACGCAGTATTTT,CASSEESSASSTDTQYF
.,TRBJ1-3,TRBV7-2,.,TGTGCCAGCAGCCCCCGGGGGGTTGAGAGAAACACCATATATTTT,CASSPRGVERNTIYF
.,TRBJ1-1,TRBV29-1,.,TGCAGCGTTGAAGATCGGGGGAGGGAAAAGGCTGACACTGAAGCTTTCTTT,CSVEDRGREKADTEAFF
.,TRBJ1-6,TRBV5-1,.,TGCGCCAGCAGCTTGTCAAACCGACAACAAGAGTATAATTCACCCCTCCACTTT,CASSLSNRQQEYNSPLHF
.,TRBJ1-2,TRBV27,.,TGTGCCGTAGGGGCGCAGCTTCCTTATGGCTACACCTTC,CAVGAQLPYGYTF
.,TRBJ2-5,TRBV5-6,TRBD2,TGTGCCAGCGGAGACACCGGGACTAGAGTGGAGACCCAGTACTTC,CASGDTGTRVETQYF
.,TRBJ1-5,TRBV28,.,TGTGCCAGCAGTTTATCAGGGGCTACTCAGCCCCAGCATTTT,CASSLSGATQPQHF
.,TRBJ2-7,TRBV5-1,.,TGCGCCAGCAGCTTGACTAGTAGCTACGAGCAGTACTTC,CASSLTSSYEQYF
.,TRBJ2-7,TRBV4-2,.,TGTGCCAGCAGCCAAGAAACCCCGCGCGGGAAAACGTACGAGCAGTACTTC,CASSQETPRGKTYEQYF
.,TRBJ2-7,TRBV7-2,.,TGTGCCAGCAGCTTAGGTTGGGGCAGGTCCTCCTACGAGCAGTACTTC,CASSLGWGRSSYEQYF